Each of the 12 T cell receptor beta chains below was sequenced from the same sample in a study of tumour-infiltrating T cells in Burkitt lymphoma. TCRdb's table, derived via immunoSEQ multiplex PCR, lists solely in-frame clones and lacks some. Among approximately 4,000 clones listed, 14% were seen once. The sequenced sample consisted of tumor tissue. Receptors originate from a human donor with Burkitt lymphoma.

This sequence joins TRBV10-3 and TRBJ2-1; 7 bases map to TRBD1. Germline loops: CDR1 ENHRY, CDR2 SYGVKD. V was pared by 11 bases and J by 7 bases, with 11 bases of the junction left unmatched. This CDR3 is built from 13 residues. CDR3 amino acids: CALWSEGANEQFF. The CDR3 DNA is TGTGCCCTATGGAGCGAGGGGGCAAATGAGCAGTTCTTC.

The rearrangement joins TRBV7-2 to TRBJ2-1; no clear D. Trimming shortened V by 0 bases and J by 3 bases, and 3 bases separated the two germline ends. The CDR3 is 13 residues long. From germline, CDR1 is SGHTA and CDR2 FQGNSA. The CDR3 here is CASSLANYNEQFF. CDR3 coding DNA: TGTGCCAGCAGCTTAGCGAACTACAATGAGCAGTTCTTC.

This clone showed up just once. V and J are TRBV11-2 and TRBJ2-7; no firm D call. Trimming removed 6 bases at V and 4 bases at J, with 10 bases between. Germline loops: CDR1 SGHAT, CDR2 FQNNGV. This CDR3 region has 12 residues. The CDR3 DNA reads as TGTGCCAGCAGTCGACATGTATACGAGCAGTACTTC. Its protein product is CASSRHVYEQYF.

The V gene is TRBV9, the J gene TRBJ1-3, with unresolved D. Trimming pared 3 bases from V and 2 bases from J, leaving 6 bases between. CDR1 and CDR2 (germline): SGDLS, YYNGEE. The CDR3 loop spans 13 amino acids. CDR3 amino acids: CASSASPGNTIYF. As DNA, the CDR3 is TGTGCCAGCAGCGCCTCTCCTGGAAACACCATATATTTT.

This clone was observed a handful of times. The chain has TRBV4-2 and TRBJ2-5, with TRBD1 matching over 11 bases. The ends lost 2 bases at V and 5 bases at J; junction bases unmatched: 10. From germline, CDR1 is LGHNA and CDR2 YNFKEQ. CDR3 length equals 17 residues. The CDR3 loop reads CASSQNSRTGGLETQYF. The CDR3 nucleotides read TGTGCCAGCAGCCAAAATTCACGGACAGGGGGCTTGGAGACCCAGTACTTC.

This clone was detected a few times. At the DNA level, this CDR3 is encoded by other sequences in the same sample as well. The V gene is TRBV4-1, the J gene TRBJ2-1; no clear D. This CDR3 region has 13 residues. Trimming cost V 3 bases and J 6 bases, with 9 bases left between them. The germline gives CDR1 MGHRA, CDR2 YSYEKL. CDR3 in amino acids: CASSQRLANEQFF. The CDR3 DNA sequence: TGCGCCAGCAGCCAGAGATTAGCCAATGAGCAGTTCTTC.

This clone was counted only a few times. J is TRBJ2-3 and V is TRBV5-1, with a tentative D call TRBD1 (5 bases). The germline gives CDR1 SGHRS, CDR2 YFSETQ. This CDR3 is built from 14 residues. The V end was cut by 2 bases, the J end by 0 bases, with 7 bases between. This CDR3 reads CASSFRTSTDTQYF. The CDR3 coding sequence is TGCGCCAGCAGCTTCAGGACAAGCACAGATACGCAGTATTTT.

A few counts support this clone. The V call is TRBV19, the J call TRBJ2-7; 12 bases match TRBD1. The V gene's germline CDR1 is LNHDA and CDR2 SQIVND (reference sequence). Trimming took 1 base from V and 4 from J; bases not matched to a gene: 5. This CDR3 region has 16 residues. CDR3 bases: TGTGCCAGTAGTATAGGCGGGACAGGGGGCGCGTACGAGCAGTACTTC. Translating it yields CASSIGGTGGAYEQYF.

The chain uses TRBV27 and TRBJ2-7; 9 nucleotides agree with TRBD2. Per germline, CDR1 MNHEY and CDR2 SMNVEV (reference sequence). This CDR3 comprises 15 residues. J lost 4 bases, V lost 1 base, and 5 bases had no gene match. The CDR3 sequence is CASSLLASGKYEQYF. Written as DNA, the CDR3 is TGTGCCAGCAGTTTATTGGCTAGCGGGAAATACGAGCAGTACTTC.

As concerns this clone: The junction departs from the called germline gene at one end, perhaps through a read error. This sequence joins TRBV6-1 and TRBJ2-4, with 10 bases that match TRBD2. CDR1 is MNHNS and CDR2 is SASEGT in the germline V gene. This CDR3 has 17 residues. The CDR3 region has the DNA TGTGCCAGTAGTGAAATGCTAGCGGGAGCTGTCTCCCCCATTCAGTACTTC. Translated: CASSEMLAGAVSPIQYF.

V is TRBV5-4 and J is TRBJ2-2; a weak D match, TRBD2 (5 bases). Between the trimmed V and J ends, which lost 4 bases and 1 base, there was a span of 11 bases. This CDR3 comprises 15 residues. CDR1 is SGHNT, CDR2 YYREEE, per germline (reference sequence). CDR3 nucleotide sequence: TGTGCCAGCAGCCACCGGACTGGGAACACCGGGGAGCTGTTTTTT. Its translation is CASSHRTGNTGELFF.

This clone was picked up a small number of times. V is TRBV18 and J is TRBJ2-3; the match to TRBD2 covers 11 bases. There are 15 residues in the CDR3. Germline assignment: CDR1 KGHSH and CDR2 LQKENI. After removal of 5 bases from V and 2 bases from J, the junction contained 3 bases not matched to a gene. CDR3 loop: CASSGTSGSTDTQYF. The CDR3 region has the DNA TGTGCCAGCTCAGGGACTAGCGGTTCCACAGATACGCAGTATTTT.